This T cell receptor (beta chain) was found in a study of post-analysis software for immune sequencing data. Whole-study findings and limits: In patients, TRBV5-6, TRBV5-1 and TRBV20-1 belonged to five or six TRBV segments found more frequently than in controls.

cDNA libraries for TCR beta contained unique molecular identifiers. T cells numbering roughly 1 to 10 million yielded roughly 0.5 million cDNA molecules. Using its own MiXCR run on the PCR reads, TCRdb lists one record per CDR3 protein. The table has more than 500,000 distinct CDR3 sequences, around 36% seen once. As regards this clonotype: Its antigen is as yet unknown.

The CDR3 spans 17 residues. Germline trimming cut 4 bases from V and 6 bases from J; bases unmatched to any gene: 11. Germline loops: CDR1 SGHRS, CDR2 YFSETQ. The sequence derives from a girl aged 2-17 years with multiple sclerosis. Specimen: blood. V gene TRBV5-1 combines with J gene TRBJ1-6; 9 bases are a match to TRBD1. The chain's CDR3 is CASSPGGQGWINSPLHF. The DNA of the CDR3 is TGCGCCAGCAGCCCTGGTGGACAGGGGTGGATTAATTCACCCCTCCACTTT.